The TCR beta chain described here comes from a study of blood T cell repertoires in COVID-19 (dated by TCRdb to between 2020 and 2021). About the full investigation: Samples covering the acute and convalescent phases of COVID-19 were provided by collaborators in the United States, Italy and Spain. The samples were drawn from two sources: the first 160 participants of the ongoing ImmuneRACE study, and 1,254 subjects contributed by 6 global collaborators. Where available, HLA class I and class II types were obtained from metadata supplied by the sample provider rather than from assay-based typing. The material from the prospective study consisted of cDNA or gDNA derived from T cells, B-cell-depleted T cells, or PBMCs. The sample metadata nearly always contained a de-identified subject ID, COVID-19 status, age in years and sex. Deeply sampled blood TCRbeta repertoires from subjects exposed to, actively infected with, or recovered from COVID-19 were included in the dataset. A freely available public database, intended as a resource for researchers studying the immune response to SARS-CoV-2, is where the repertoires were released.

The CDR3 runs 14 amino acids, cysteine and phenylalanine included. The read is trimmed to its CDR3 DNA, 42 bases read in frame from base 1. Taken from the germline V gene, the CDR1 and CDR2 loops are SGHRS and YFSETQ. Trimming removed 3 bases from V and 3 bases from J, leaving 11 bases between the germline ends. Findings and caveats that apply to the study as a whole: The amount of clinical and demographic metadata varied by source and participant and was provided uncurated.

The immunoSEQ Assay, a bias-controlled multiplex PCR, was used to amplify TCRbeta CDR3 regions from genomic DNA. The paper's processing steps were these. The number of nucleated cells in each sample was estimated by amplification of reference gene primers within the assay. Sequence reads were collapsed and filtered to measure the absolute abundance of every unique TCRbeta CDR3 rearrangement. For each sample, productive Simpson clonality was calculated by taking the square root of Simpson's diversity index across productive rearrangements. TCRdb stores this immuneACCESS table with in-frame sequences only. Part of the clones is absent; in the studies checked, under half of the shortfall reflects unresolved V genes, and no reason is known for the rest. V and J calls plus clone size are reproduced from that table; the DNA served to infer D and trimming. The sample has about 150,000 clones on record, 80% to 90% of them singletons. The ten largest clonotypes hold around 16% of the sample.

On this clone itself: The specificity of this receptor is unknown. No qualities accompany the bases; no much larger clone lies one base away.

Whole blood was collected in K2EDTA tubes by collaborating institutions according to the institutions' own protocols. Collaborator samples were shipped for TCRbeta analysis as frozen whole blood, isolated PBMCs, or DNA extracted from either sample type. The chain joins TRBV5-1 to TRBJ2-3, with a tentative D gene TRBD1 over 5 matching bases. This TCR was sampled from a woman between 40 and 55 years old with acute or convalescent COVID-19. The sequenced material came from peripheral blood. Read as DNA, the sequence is TGCGCCAGCAGCTGGGGCACAAGGACAGATACGCAGTATTTT. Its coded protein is CASSWGTRTDTQYF.